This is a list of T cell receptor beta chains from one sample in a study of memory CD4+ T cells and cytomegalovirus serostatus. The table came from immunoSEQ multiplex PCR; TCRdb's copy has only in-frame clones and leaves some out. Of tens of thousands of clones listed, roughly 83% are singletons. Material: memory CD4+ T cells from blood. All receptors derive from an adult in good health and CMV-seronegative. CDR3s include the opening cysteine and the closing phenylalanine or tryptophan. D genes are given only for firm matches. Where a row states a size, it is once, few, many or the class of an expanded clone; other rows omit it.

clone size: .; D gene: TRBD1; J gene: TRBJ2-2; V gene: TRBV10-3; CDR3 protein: CAIEAGGNTGELFF; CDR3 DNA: TGTGCCATCGAAGCAGGGGGCAACACCGGGGAGCTGTTTTTT
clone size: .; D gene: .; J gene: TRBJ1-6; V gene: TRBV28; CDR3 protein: CASRLLRGSYNSPLHF; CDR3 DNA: TGTGCCAGCAGGCTCCTCAGGGGATCCTATAATTCACCCCTCCACTTT
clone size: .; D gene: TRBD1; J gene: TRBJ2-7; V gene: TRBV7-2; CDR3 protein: CASSLGGQGREQYF; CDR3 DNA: TGTGCCAGCAGCTTAGGAGGACAGGGTCGGGAGCAGTACTTC
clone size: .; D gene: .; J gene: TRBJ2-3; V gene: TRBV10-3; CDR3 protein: CAISDGQDTQYF; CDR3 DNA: TGTGCCATCAGTGATGGGCAAGATACGCAGTATTTT
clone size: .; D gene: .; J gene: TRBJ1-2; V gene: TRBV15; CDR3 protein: CATSSSHRDYGYTF; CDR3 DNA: TGTGCCACCAGCAGCTCCCACCGAGACTATGGCTACACCTTC
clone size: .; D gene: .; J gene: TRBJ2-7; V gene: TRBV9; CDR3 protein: CASSVAGTSYEQYF; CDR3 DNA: TGTGCCAGCAGCGTAGCCGGCACCTCCTACGAGCAGTACTTC
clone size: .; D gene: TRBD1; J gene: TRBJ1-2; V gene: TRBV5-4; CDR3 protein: CASSLIQGAGGYTF; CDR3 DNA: TGTGCCAGCAGCTTGATACAGGGGGCGGGCGGCTACACCTTC
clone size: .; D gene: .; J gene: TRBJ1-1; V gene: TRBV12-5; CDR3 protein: CASGLQPNTEAFF; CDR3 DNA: TGTGCTAGTGGTTTACAGCCGAACACTGAAGCTTTCTTT
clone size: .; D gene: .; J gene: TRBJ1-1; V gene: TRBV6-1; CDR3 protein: CASSPSGNTEAFF; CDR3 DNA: TGTGCCAGCAGCCCCTCAGGGAACACTGAAGCTTTCTTT
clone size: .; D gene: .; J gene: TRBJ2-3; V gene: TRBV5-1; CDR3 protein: CASSGSTGYTDTQYF; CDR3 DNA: TGCGCCAGCAGCGGATCGACGGGATACACAGATACGCAGTATTTT
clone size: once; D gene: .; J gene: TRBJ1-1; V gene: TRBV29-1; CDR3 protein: CSVYRGGVNTEAFF; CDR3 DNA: TGCAGCGTTTACCGAGGGGGAGTGAACACTGAAGCTTTCTTT
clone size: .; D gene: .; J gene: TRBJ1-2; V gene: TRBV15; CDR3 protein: CATSRDRQGGYTF; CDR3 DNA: TGTGCCACCAGCAGAGATCGGCAGGGCGGCTACACCTTC
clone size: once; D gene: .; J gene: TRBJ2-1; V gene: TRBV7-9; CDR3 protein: CASRAIGNNEQFF; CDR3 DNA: TGTGCCAGCAGGGCCATCGGGAACAATGAGCAGTTCTTC
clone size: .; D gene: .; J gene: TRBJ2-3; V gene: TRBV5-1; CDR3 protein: CASSQRAAGRGTDTQYF; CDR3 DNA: TGCGCCAGCAGCCAGCGGGCCGCGGGACGGGGCACAGATACGCAGTATTTT
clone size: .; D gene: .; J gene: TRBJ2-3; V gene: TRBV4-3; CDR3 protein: CASSQDRGRAPDTQYF; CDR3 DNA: TGCGCCAGCAGCCAAGATCGCGGCAGGGCCCCAGATACGCAGTATTTT
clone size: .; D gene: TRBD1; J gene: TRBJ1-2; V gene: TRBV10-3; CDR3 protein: CAISPVGGAYGYTF; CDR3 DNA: TGTGCCATCAGCCCCGTAGGGGGCGCATATGGCTACACCTTC
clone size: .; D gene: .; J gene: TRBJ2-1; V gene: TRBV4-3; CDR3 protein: CASSQGFQVSNEQFF; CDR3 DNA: TGCGCCAGCAGCCAAGGTTTTCAGGTATCCAATGAGCAGTTCTTC
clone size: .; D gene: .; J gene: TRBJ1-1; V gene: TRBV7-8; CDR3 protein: CASSQQRELNTEAFF; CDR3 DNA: TGTGCCAGCAGCCAGCAACGGGAGCTGAACACTGAAGCTTTCTTT
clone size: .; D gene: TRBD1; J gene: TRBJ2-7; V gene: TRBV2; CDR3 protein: CASSRDRGRGYEQYF; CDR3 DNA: TGTGCCAGCAGCCGGGACAGGGGGCGCGGGTACGAGCAGTACTTC
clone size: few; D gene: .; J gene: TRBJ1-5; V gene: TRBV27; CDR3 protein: CASQLRRGGEPQHF; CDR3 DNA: TGTGCCAGCCAACTACGGAGGGGGGGGGAGCCCCAGCATTTT
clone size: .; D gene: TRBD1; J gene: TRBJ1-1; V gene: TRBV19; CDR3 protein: CASVRGTANTEAFF; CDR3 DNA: TGTGCCAGTGTTCGTGGGACAGCGAACACTGAAGCTTTCTTT
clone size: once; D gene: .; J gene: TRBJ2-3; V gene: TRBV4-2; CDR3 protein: CASSQDFQPGRADTQYF; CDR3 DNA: TGTGCCAGCAGCCAAGATTTCCAGCCAGGTAGGGCAGATACGCAGTATTTT
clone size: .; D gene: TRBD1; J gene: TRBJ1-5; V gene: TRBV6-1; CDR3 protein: CASSGTGSINQPQHF; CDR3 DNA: TGTGCCAGCAGCGGGACAGGGAGCATCAATCAGCCCCAGCATTTT
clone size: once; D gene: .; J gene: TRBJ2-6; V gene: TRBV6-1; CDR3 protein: CASSESLSGANVLTF; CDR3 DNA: TGTGCCAGCTCGGAGAGCCTCTCTGGGGCCAACGTCCTGACTTTC
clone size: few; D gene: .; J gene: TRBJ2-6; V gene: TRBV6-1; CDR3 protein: CASMGHHSGANVLTF; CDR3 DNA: TGTGCCAGCATGGGACACCACTCTGGGGCCAACGTCCTGACTTTC
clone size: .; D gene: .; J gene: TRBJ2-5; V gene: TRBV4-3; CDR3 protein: CASSQALDSRTQYF; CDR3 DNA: TGCGCCAGCAGCCAAGCCCTGGACAGTCGGACCCAGTACTTC
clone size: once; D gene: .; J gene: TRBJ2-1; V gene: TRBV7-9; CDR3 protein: CASSLSTWAEQFF; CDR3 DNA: TGTGCCAGCAGCTTAAGTACGTGGGCCGAGCAGTTCTTC
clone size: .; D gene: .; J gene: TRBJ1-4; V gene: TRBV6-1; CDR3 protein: CASSEQRGEKLFF; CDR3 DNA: TGTGCCAGCAGTGAACAGAGGGGGGAAAAACTGTTTTTT
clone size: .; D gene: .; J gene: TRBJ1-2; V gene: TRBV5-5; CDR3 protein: CASSLLHYANYGYTF; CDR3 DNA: TGTGCCAGCAGCTTGCTGCATTACGCTAACTATGGCTACACCTTC
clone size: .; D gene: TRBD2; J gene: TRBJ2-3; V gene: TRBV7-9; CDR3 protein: CASSLGTSGTDTQYF; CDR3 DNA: TGTGCCAGCAGCTTGGGGACTAGCGGCACAGATACGCAGTATTTT
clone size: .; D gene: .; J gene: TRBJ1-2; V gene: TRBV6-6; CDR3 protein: CATCPPGGDYGYTF; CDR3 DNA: TGTGCCACGTGTCCTCCGGGAGGCGACTATGGCTACACCTTC
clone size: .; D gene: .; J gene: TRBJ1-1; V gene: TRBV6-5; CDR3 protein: CASSLGTEAFF; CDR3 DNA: TGTGCCAGCAGTTTAGGAACTGAAGCTTTCTTT
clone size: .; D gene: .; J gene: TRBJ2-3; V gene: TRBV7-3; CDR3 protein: CASSPPGTDTQYF; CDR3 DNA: TGTGCCAGCAGCCCCCCCGGGACAGATACGCAGTATTTT
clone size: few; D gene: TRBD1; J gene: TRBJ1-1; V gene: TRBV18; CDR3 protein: CASSLGQAANTEAFF; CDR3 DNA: TGTGCCAGCTCACTAGGACAGGCAGCGAACACTGAAGCTTTCTTT
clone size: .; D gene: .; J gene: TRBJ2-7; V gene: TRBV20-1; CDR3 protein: CSARDIVEQYF; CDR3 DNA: TGCAGTGCTAGAGATATCGTCGAGCAGTACTTC
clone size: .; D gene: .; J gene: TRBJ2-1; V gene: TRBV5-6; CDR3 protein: CASSGSSRSQQFF; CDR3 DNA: TGTGCCAGCAGCGGGTCTTCCCGATCACAGCAGTTCTTC
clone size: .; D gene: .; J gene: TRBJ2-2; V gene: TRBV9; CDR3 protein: CASSGTIWAETGELFF; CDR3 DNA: TGTGCCAGCAGCGGAACCATTTGGGCAGAAACCGGGGAGCTGTTTTTT
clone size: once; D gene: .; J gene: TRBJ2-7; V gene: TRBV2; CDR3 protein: CASSGSSEVEQYF; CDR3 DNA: TGTGCCAGCAGCGGTTCTAGCGAGGTCGAGCAGTACTTC
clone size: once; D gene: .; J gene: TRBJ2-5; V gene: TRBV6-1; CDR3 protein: CANSRGPTGQETQYF; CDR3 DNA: TGTGCCAACAGCCGGGGACCGACGGGCCAAGAGACCCAGTACTTC
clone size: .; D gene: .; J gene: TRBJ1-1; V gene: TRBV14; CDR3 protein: CASSQDFRWQTNTEAFF; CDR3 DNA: TGTGCCAGCAGCCAAGACTTCCGGTGGCAGACGAACACTGAAGCTTTCTTT